These 5 T cell receptor beta chains were sequenced from one sample in a study of blood T cell repertoires in COVID-19. TCRdb's table, derived via immunoSEQ multiplex PCR, lists solely in-frame clones and lacks some. The table lists approximately 200,000 clones, 85% to 95% of them singletons. Sequencing was carried out using peripheral blood. The receptors were gathered from a man aged 30 to 45 with COVID-19, enrolled during active disease.

The chain uses TRBV7-9 and TRBJ1-1; no reliable D call. Trimming left V 2 bases short and J 1 base short, with 8 bases between. The CDR3 spans 14 residues. Germline CDR1 is SEHNR and CDR2 is FQNEAQ (reference sequence). The CDR3: CASSLTAENTEAFF. The CDR3 DNA follows: TGTGCCAGCAGCTTAACGGCGGAGAACACTGAAGCTTTCTTT.

V usage is TRBV5-4 and J usage is TRBJ2-7; D might be TRBD2 (5 bases). CDR1 SGHNT and CDR2 YYREEE come from the germline V gene (reference sequence). The CDR3 has 15 amino acids. The ends were cut back, 2 bases at V and 0 bases at J, with 12 bases in the middle. CDR3 in amino acids: CASSFWTGYSYEQYF. For the CDR3, the DNA is TGTGCCAGCAGCTTTTGGACGGGGTACTCCTACGAGCAGTACTTC.

The rearrangement uses TRBV5-1 and TRBJ1-2; 9 bases map to TRBD1. The CDR3 contains 13 residues. CDR1 SGHRS and CDR2 YFSETQ come from the germline V gene. The V and J ends lost 4 bases and 7 bases, in that order; junction bases with no gene match: 5. Here the CDR3 DNA reads TGCGCCAGCAGCCCGGGACAGGGAATTGGCTACACCTTC. It is translated as CASSPGQGIGYTF.

The genes are TRBV19 and TRBJ2-1; D is undetermined. The CDR3 has 12 residues. V lost 10 bases to trimming and J lost 1 base, with 8 bases between them. The V gene's germline CDR1 is LNHDA and CDR2 SQIVND (reference sequence). In DNA form, the CDR3 reads TGTGCCACGTCCCGTTCCTACAATGAGCAGTTCTTC. This gives the protein CATSRSYNEQFF.

J is TRBJ1-1 and V is TRBV2; 10 bases are shared with TRBD1. The CDR3 sequence is 14 residues long. CDR1 is SNHLY and CDR2 is FYNNEI in the germline V gene. Germline trimming cut 6 bases from V and 4 bases from J; bases unmatched to any gene: 5. The CDR3 loop is CASRETGGGTEAFF. Here the CDR3 DNA reads TGTGCCAGCAGGGAGACAGGGGGCGGCACTGAAGCTTTCTTT.